The 19 T cell receptor beta chains reported below all come from one sample, sequenced in a study of shared clonotypes between healthy human individuals. Libraries were prepared by immunoSEQ multiplex PCR; TCRdb keeps only in-frame clonotypes and omits some of them. The data contain around 2.5 million clones, roughly 93% of them seen just once; the ten biggest clones take up roughly 0.36%. Source material: naive CD4+ T cells from PBMCs. Sample subset: CD45RA+ positively selected. These receptors originate from a man between 18 and 35 years old in good health. Some clones in this sample may be carry-over from other donors' samples.

J is TRBJ2-5 and V is TRBV5-1; no clear D. V lost 1 base, J lost 2 bases, and 9 bases lay in between. Germline-derived CDR1 and CDR2 are SGHRS and YFSETQ. The length of the CDR3 is 14 residues. CDR3 DNA sequence: TGCGCCAGCAGCTTGAGGCCAGTTCAAGAGACCCAGTACTTC. Amino acid sequence: CASSLRPVQETQYF.

This clone was found once. The chain joins TRBV10-3 to TRBJ1-4; tentative D call: TRBD1 (6 bases). CDR3 length equals 13 residues. The germline V gene encodes CDR1 ENHRY and CDR2 SYGVKD. The V end was cut by 5 bases, the J end by 7 bases, with 11 bases between. CDR3 in DNA: TGTGCCATCAGTTCCCAGGGGAGTGAAAAACTGTTTTTT. It is translated as CAISSQGSEKLFF.

This clone came up once. The rearrangement joins TRBV6-5 to TRBJ2-2, with 7 bases fitting TRBD1. The CDR3 runs 15 residues. Trimming took 5 bases from V and 4 from J; bases not matched to a gene: 7. Germline lookup yields CDR1 MNHEY and CDR2 SVGAGI. The CDR3 protein is CASSRQGLGTGELFF. In nucleotides, the CDR3 is TGTGCCAGCAGTAGACAGGGATTGGGCACCGGGGAGCTGTTTTTT.

The genes are TRBV15 and TRBJ2-4; D not certain. The CDR3 is 15 amino acids. V was cut by 5 bases and J by 0 bases, with 11 bases left in between. Germline loops: CDR1 LNHNV, CDR2 YYDKDF (reference sequence). CDR3 coding DNA: TGTGCCACCAGCGGCACAGAGCTAGCCAAAAACATTCAGTACTTC. It translates to CATSGTELAKNIQYF.

V usage is TRBV28 and J usage is TRBJ1-2; the D is unclear. Per the germline V gene, CDR1 is MDHEN and CDR2 is SYDVKM. Between the trimmed V and J ends, which lost 2 bases and 4 bases, there was a span of 11 bases. The CDR3 loop spans 14 amino acids. The CDR3: CASSLAAQSYGYTF. The CDR3 region has the DNA TGTGCCAGCAGTTTAGCGGCCCAGAGCTATGGCTACACCTTC.

The rearrangement links TRBV7-6 to TRBJ1-2; D may be TRBD1 (6 bases). There are 13 residues in the CDR3. CDR1 is SGHVS, CDR2 FNYEAQ, per germline. Deletions cut 1 base from V and 3 bases from J, with 6 bases between. The CDR3 DNA sequence: TGTGCCAGCAGCTTAGACAGGGACTATGGCTACACCTTC. Encoded protein: CASSLDRDYGYTF.

This chain links TRBV5-1 with TRBJ2-7, with a weak D call TRBD2 (5 bases). Germline V CDR1 and CDR2: SGHRS, YFSETQ. V was clipped by 4 bases and J by 8 bases, with 25 bases between them. CDR3 length: 16 amino acids. The CDR3: CASSAPPGYGDEKQYF. The CDR3 DNA follows: TGCGCCAGCAGCGCTCCGCCGGGTTACGGGGATGAAAAGCAGTACTTC. The whole variable domain, remainder taken from reference TRBV5-1 and TRBJ2-7, is KAGVTQTPRYLIKTRGQQVTLSCSPISGHRSVSWYQQTPGQGLQFLFEYFSETQRNKGNFPGRFSGRQFSNSRSEMNVSTLELGDSALYLCASSAPPGYGDEKQYFGPGTRLTVT.

CDR3 bases: TGTGCCAGCAGTTCCCCGGGCCCAGGGACCCAGTACTTC. Protein product: CASSSPGPGTQYF. The rearrangement joins TRBV27 to TRBJ2-5, with no clear D. Deletions cut 4 bases from V and 7 bases from J, with 13 bases between. The CDR3 has 13 residues. The germline CDR1 and CDR2 sequences are MNHEY and SMNVEV (reference sequence).

The chain joins TRBV6-6 to TRBJ1-5; D gene uncertain. The CDR3 has 13 amino acids. Germline lookup yields CDR1 MNHNY and CDR2 SVGAGI (reference sequence). V dropped 2 bases and J dropped 5 bases, with 7 bases sitting between them. In DNA form, the CDR3 reads TGTGCCAGCAGTTACGCGGGCGATCAGCCCCAGCATTTT. Its translation: CASSYAGDQPQHF.

The rearrangement joins TRBV27 to TRBJ1-2; 9 bases are a match to TRBD1. The CDR3 length is 16 residues. The V gene end was trimmed by 6 bases and the J gene end by 8 bases; junction bases not matched to a gene: 16. Germline V gives CDR1 MNHEY, CDR2 SMNVEV (reference sequence). The CDR3 spells CASSRWAPQGAQGYTF. DNA for the CDR3: TGTGCCAGCAGCAGGTGGGCCCCACAGGGGGCGCAAGGCTACACCTTC.

The genes are TRBV5-1 and TRBJ2-7; 7 positions match TRBD1. The germline V gene encodes CDR1 SGHRS and CDR2 YFSETQ. The V segment lost 4 bases and the J segment 4 bases; nucleotides outside the gene matches: 8. This CDR3 is 14 amino acids long. The CDR3 bases are TGCGCCAGCAGCATAGACAGGGCCGGTTACGAGCAGTACTTC. Protein product: CASSIDRAGYEQYF.

The rearrangement joins TRBV28 to TRBJ2-3; D perhaps matches TRBD1 (5 bases). Germline V gives CDR1 MDHEN, CDR2 SYDVKM. This CDR3 is built from 14 residues. Trimming removed 6 bases at V and 2 bases at J, with 12 bases between. The CDR3 DNA is TGTGCCAGCAGCACCCGACAGTACACAGATACGCAGTATTTT. Its translation is CASSTRQYTDTQYF.

The CDR3 nucleotides read TGTGCCAGCAGTTACGGCCAGGGGGGTGTAGATACGCAGTATTTT. This encodes CASSYGQGGVDTQYF. The J gene is TRBJ2-3, the V gene TRBV6-5; possibly TRBD1 for D (7 bases). This CDR3 contains 15 residues. Germline lookup yields CDR1 MNHEY and CDR2 SVGAGI. V was cut by 2 bases and J by 5 bases, with 14 bases left in between.

This rearrangement joins TRBV7-7 to TRBJ1-5, with D perhaps matching TRBD1 (5 bases). The V and J ends lost 4 bases and 6 bases respectively, with 10 bases between them. Germline CDR1 SSHAT, CDR2 FNYEAQ (reference sequence). CDR3 length equals 13 residues. The CDR3 coding sequence is TGTGCCAGCAGCTCGGGGCCGACTCAGCCCCAGCATTTT. Residues: CASSSGPTQPQHF.

The chain recombines TRBV4-1 with TRBJ1-4, with TRBD1 matching over 9 bases. The trim removed 4 bases at V and 7 bases at J, leaving 7 bases unmatched. There are 15 residues in the CDR3. Germline CDR1 MGHRA, CDR2 YSYEKL. CDR3 nucleotide sequence: TGCGCCAGCAGCCGCTCCGGGACAGGGACTGAAAAACTGTTTTTT. Translating it yields CASSRSGTGTEKLFF.

This clone was seen only a few times. Different DNA sequences within this sample yield the same CDR3. The chain combines TRBV4-1 with TRBJ1-1; a weak D match, TRBD1 (6 bases). V shed 3 bases and J shed 0 bases, with 8 bases lying between them. CDR3 length: 14 amino acids. Germline CDR1 and CDR2: MGHRA and YSYEKL. The CDR3 spells CASSQGHLNTEAFF. The CDR3 coding sequence is TGCGCCAGCAGCCAGGGACATCTGAACACTGAAGCTTTCTTT.

This clone was seen only once. The chain links TRBV6-1 to TRBJ2-1; D remains ambiguous. The ends were cut back, 7 bases at V and 4 bases at J, with 11 bases in the middle. The CDR3 covers 13 residues. From germline, CDR1 is MNHNS and CDR2 SASEGT. CDR3 residues: CASKIDSYNEQFF. In DNA form, the CDR3 reads TGTGCCAGCAAAATCGACTCGTACAATGAGCAGTTCTTC.

This chain connects TRBV19 to TRBJ2-1; a possible D gene is TRBD1 (6 bases). V dropped 9 bases and J dropped 5 bases, with 20 bases sitting between them. The CDR3 length is 15 residues. Germline V lookup: CDR1 LNHDA, CDR2 SQIVND (reference sequence). The CDR3 DNA sequence: TGTGCCAGCCGCCGGGGACACATATTAGACAATGAGCAGTTCTTC. Encoded protein: CASRRGHILDNEQFF.

The CDR3 region is CASSLGVRAGGLGTDTQYF. In nucleotides, the CDR3 is TGCGCCAGCAGCTTGGGAGTCCGAGCGGGAGGTCTCGGCACAGATACGCAGTATTTT. The chain uses TRBV5-1 and TRBJ2-3; 9 nucleotides line up with TRBD2. V gave up 0 bases and J gave up 1 base; unmatched junction bases: 12. The CDR3 totals 19 residues. Germline V gene data show CDR1 as SGHRS and CDR2 as YFSETQ.